The 13 T cell receptor beta chains below come from one sample, sequenced in a study of T cells in localized non-small cell lung cancer. Some clones are missing from TCRdb's copy, which holds only in-frame ones; the method was immunoSEQ multiplex PCR. The sample has tens of thousands of clones, around 85% seen once. The specimen was peripheral blood, collected before any cancer treatment. The receptors were gathered from a man aged 35 to 70 with stage I lung adenocarcinoma.

The gene calls are TRBV11-2 and TRBJ2-7; 9 bases map to TRBD1. V trimming: 3 bases; J trimming: 7 bases; junction bases outside the gene matches: 10. The CDR3 sequence is 15 residues long. Germline values: CDR1 SGHAT, CDR2 FQNNGV. CDR3 protein: CASSFTGGLGGEQYF. The CDR3 nucleotides are TGTGCCAGCAGCTTTACAGGGGGCCTAGGTGGGGAGCAGTACTTC.

In nucleotides, the CDR3 is TGTGCCAGCTCACCACCCAGCGGGGGGCGAGGGGATACGCAGTATTTT. Translating gives CASSPPSGGRGDTQYF. The chain joins TRBV18 to TRBJ2-3; 9 nucleotides align to TRBD2. The CDR3 is made up of 16 amino acids. V gave up 0 bases and J gave up 6 bases; unmatched junction bases: 7. The germline V gene has CDR1 KGHSH and CDR2 LQKENI.

This chain connects TRBV20-1 to TRBJ1-5; D uncertain. V shed 1 base and J shed 7 bases, with 5 bases lying between them. From germline, CDR1 is DFQATT and CDR2 SNEGSKA (reference sequence). The CDR3 is 11 amino acids. CDR3 region: CSARVGQPQHF. The CDR3 DNA reads TGCAGTGCTAGAGTAGGGCAGCCCCAGCATTTT.

V and J are TRBV5-4 and TRBJ2-3, with 10 bases lining up with TRBD2. CDR1 is SGHNT and CDR2 is YYREEE in the germline V gene (reference sequence). There are 15 residues in the CDR3. Unmatched junction bases numbered 4, after V lost 4 bases and J lost 2 bases. This CDR3 reads CASSRGLADTDTQYF. CDR3 nucleotide sequence: TGTGCCAGCAGCCGTGGACTAGCGGACACAGATACGCAGTATTTT.

The DNA for the CDR3 is TGTGCCAGCAGGCCCGGGACAGGGGGCACCGGGGAGCTGTTTTTT. This gives the protein CASRPGTGGTGELFF. J is TRBJ2-2 and V is TRBV28; 11 bases fit TRBD1. The CDR3 loop spans 15 amino acids. V shed 6 bases, J shed 4 bases, and the junction held 4 bases outside the gene matches. In germline, CDR1 is MDHEN, CDR2 SYDVKM.

The CDR3 nucleotides read TGTGCCAGCAGCTTAGAAGGCCCGGGACAACGGAACACTGAAGCTTTCTTT. This encodes CASSLEGPGQRNTEAFF. This sequence joins TRBV11-3 and TRBJ1-1, with D perhaps TRBD1 (6 bases). This CDR3 comprises 17 residues. Trimming took off 0 bases at V and 1 base at J, with 15 bases between the two ends. Germline CDR1 and CDR2: SGHNT and YENEEA. Drawing the rest from reference TRBV11-3 and TRBJ1-1, the complete variable domain is EAGVVQSPRYKIIEKKQPVAFWCNPISGHNTLYWYLQNLGQGPELLIRYENEEAVDDSQLPKDRFSAERLKGVDSTLKIQPAELGDSAVYLCASSLEGPGQRNTEAFFGQGTRLTVV.

This clone was counted between two and nine times. J is TRBJ2-7 and V is TRBV7-8; the D is unclear. CDR3 length: 12 residues. Between the trimmed V and J ends, which lost 5 bases and 4 bases, there was a span of 9 bases. Germline V gene sequence: CDR1 SGHVS, CDR2 FQNEAQ. CDR3 in DNA: TGTGCCAGCAGCAACTGGGGTTACGAGCAGTACTTC. It codes for CASSNWGYEQYF.

The chain carries TRBV6-1 and TRBJ1-3; tentative D call: TRBD1 (6 bases). This CDR3 is built from 12 residues. The ends were cut back, 6 bases at V and 9 bases at J, with 12 bases in the middle. The germline V gene has CDR1 MNHNS and CDR2 SASEGT. In DNA form, the CDR3 reads TGTGCCAGCAGAGAACGAGGGGGCACCATATATTTT. It yields the protein CASRERGGTIYF.

This chain joins TRBV6-6 and TRBJ1-4, with D maybe TRBD1 (6 bases). This CDR3 contains 14 residues. Between the trimmed V and J ends, which lost 2 bases and 7 bases, there was a span of 11 bases. Germline loops: CDR1 MNHNY, CDR2 SVGAGI (reference sequence). The CDR3 coding sequence is TGTGCCAGCAGTTACACCAGGGGAGGTGAAAAACTGTTTTTT. This codes for CASSYTRGGEKLFF.

This chain links TRBV11-1 with TRBJ2-3; no reliable D call. The CDR3 sequence is 16 residues long. CDR1 is SGHAT and CDR2 is FQDESV in the germline V gene (reference sequence). Between the trimmed V and J ends, which lost 2 bases and 3 bases, there was a span of 15 bases. This CDR3 is CASSLFRPRNTDTQYF. In nucleotides, the CDR3 is TGTGCCAGCAGCTTATTCCGGCCCCGGAATACAGATACGCAGTATTTT.

The chain links TRBV2 to TRBJ2-5; D is possibly TRBD2 (6 bases). There are 13 residues in the CDR3. Looked up from germline, CDR1 is SNHLY and CDR2 is FYNNEI. Trimming removed 6 bases at V and 5 bases at J, with 13 bases between. For the CDR3, the DNA is TGTGCCAGCAGGGGGTGGGAGGATGAGACCCAGTACTTC. Residues: CASRGWEDETQYF.

The gene calls are TRBV2 and TRBJ2-5; D not resolved. This CDR3 contains 14 residues. Germline assignment: CDR1 SNHLY and CDR2 FYNNEI. Trimming shortened V by 6 bases and J by 0 bases, and 11 bases separated the two germline ends. CDR3 protein: CASSTRAYQETQYF. For the CDR3, the DNA is TGTGCCAGCAGCACGAGAGCGTACCAAGAGACCCAGTACTTC.

CDR3 amino acids: CASSYSRATGELFF. The CDR3 DNA reads as TGTGCCAGCAGTTACTCGCGGGCGACCGGGGAGCTGTTTTTT. The chain is built from TRBV6-6 and TRBJ2-2; TRBD2 might be the D (5 bases). Germline values: CDR1 MNHNY, CDR2 SVGAGI (reference sequence). The CDR3 length is 14 residues. V lost 0 bases and J lost 5, with 7 bases in between.